The source of this T cell receptor (beta chain) is a study of blood T cell repertoires in COVID-19. V dropped 3 bases and J dropped 0; count of bases not matched to a gene: 3. The germline V gene has CDR1 SGDLS and CDR2 YYNGEE. This CDR3 is built from 16 residues. This clone was seen a single time. Assay used: immunoSEQ multiplex PCR; TCRdb lists only in-frame clones, some missing. The data show approximately 190,000 clones, roughly 80% seen once. Participants had their cohort set by participant-reported clinical history. This chain joins TRBV9 and TRBJ2-1; 10 bases align to TRBD2. This receptor was taken from a woman aged 60-75 years with acute COVID-19. What was sequenced was PBMCs or T cells enriched from blood (not recorded which). This chain's CDR3 is CASSASGRGSYNEQFF. The CDR3 DNA follows: TGTGCCAGCAGCGCGAGCGGGAGGGGCTCCTACAATGAGCAGTTCTTC. Filled out from reference TRBV9 and TRBJ2-1, the complete variable domain reads DSGVTQTPKHLITATGQRVTLRCSPRSGDLSVYWYQQSLDQGLQFLIQYYNGEERAKGNILERFSAQQFPDLHSELNLSSLELGDSALYFCASSASGRGSYNEQFFGPGTRLTVL.